The 18 T cell receptor beta chains below were found in one sample sequenced in a study of T cell repertoires in cytomegalovirus infection. The antigens of these receptors remain unknown. Using its own MiXCR run on the reads, TCRdb lists one record per CDR3 protein. The table lists approximately 120,000 distinct CDR3 sequences, approximately 28% of them singletons. The specimen comprised CD8+ T cells from cultured PBMCs, sampled from culture after CMV antigen stimulation. The receptors stem from a human donor in good health (CMV status not recorded). Some clones in this sample may be carry-over from other donors' samples.

This chain uses TRBV12-3 or TRBV12-4 with TRBJ1-5; D unresolved. This CDR3 has 14 amino acids. Trimming stripped 7 bases from V and 4 bases from J, with 14 bases between. The CDR3 DNA reads as TGTGCCAGCACCTTGGGCAGTTTTAATCAGCCCCAGCATTTT. Its translation: CASTLGSFNQPQHF.

Many counts were recorded for this clonotype. This rearrangement joins TRBV27 to TRBJ2-7, with TRBD2 matching 9 bases. J was trimmed by 2 bases and V by 6 bases; bases with no gene match: 5. The germline CDR1 and CDR2 sequences are MNHEY and SMNVEV (reference sequence). There are 14 residues in the CDR3. The CDR3: CASSYASGAYEQYF. The CDR3, as DNA: TGTGCCAGCAGCTACGCTAGCGGGGCCTACGAGCAGTACTTC.

This clonotype was seen a few times. The chain couples TRBV19 to TRBJ2-7; D is ambiguous. V lost 4 bases, J lost 3 bases, and 10 bases lay in between. CDR3 size: 13 residues. Germline CDR1 reads LNHDA; CDR2 reads SQIVND (reference sequence). As DNA, the CDR3 is TGTGCCAGTAGTAGCTTGGTTTTCTACGAGCAGTACTTC. It codes for CASSSLVFYEQYF. The full variable domain, with the rest looked up from reference TRBV19 and TRBJ2-7, is DGGITQSPKYLFRKEGQNVTLSCEQNLNHDAMYWYRQDPGQGLRLIYYSQIVNDFQKGDIAEGYSVSREKKESFPLTVTSAQKNPTAFYLCASSSLVFYEQYFGPGTRLTVT.

The sample holds a few counts of this clonotype. The chain carries TRBV7-6 and TRBJ1-2; D is unclear. The V end was cut by 5 bases, the J end by 2 bases, with 15 bases between. Germline V lookup: CDR1 SGHVS, CDR2 FNYEAQ. CDR3 length equals 15 residues. The CDR3 loop is CASSQSRGPNYGYTF. Written as DNA, the CDR3 is TGTGCCAGCAGCCAATCTCGCGGGCCGAACTATGGCTACACCTTC.

There are a few counts of this clonotype. The chain links TRBV2 to TRBJ2-7, with 7 nucleotides matching TRBD1. V was pared by 3 bases and J by 2 bases, with 4 bases of the junction left unmatched. CDR3 size: 14 residues. Per the germline V gene, CDR1 is SNHLY and CDR2 is FYNNEI. The DNA of the CDR3 is TGTGCCAGCAGTGAGGGGACAGTAGCCTACGAGCAGTACTTC. It translates to CASSEGTVAYEQYF. The variable domain in full, with the rest retrieved from reference TRBV2 and TRBJ2-7, is EPEVTQTPSHQVTQMGQEVILRCVPISNHLYFYWYRQILGQKVEFLVSFYNNEISEKSEIFDDQFSVERPDGSNFTLKIRSTKLEDSAMYFCASSEGTVAYEQYFGPGTRLTVT.

Written as DNA, the CDR3 is TGTGCCAGCAGCCCCGAGGGTGGGACATTTACCTACAATGAGCAGTTCTTC. It encodes CASSPEGGTFTYNEQFF. The chain employs TRBV28 and TRBJ2-1; TRBD1 might be the D (6 bases). CDR3 length equals 17 residues. Between the trimmed V and J ends, which lost 6 bases and 2 bases, there was a span of 20 bases. Germline lookup yields CDR1 MDHEN and CDR2 SYDVKM.

V gene TRBV6-5 combines with J gene TRBJ2-7, with D perhaps matching TRBD1 (6 bases). Trimming shortened V by 2 bases and J by 4 bases, and 27 bases separated the two germline ends. Germline CDR1 and CDR2: MNHEY and SVGAGI. The CDR3 consists of 19 residues. Written as DNA, the CDR3 is TGTGCCAGCAGTTACCGAAGGACAGCGGAGTCCTACTTGTGGTACGAGCAGTACTTC. Translating gives CASSYRRTAESYLWYEQYF.

This clonotype was counted at least ten times. The J gene is TRBJ2-2, the V gene TRBV6-5; tentatively, D is TRBD2 (6 bases). The CDR3 consists of 16 residues. Between the trimmed V and J ends, which lost 0 bases and 1 base, there was a span of 9 bases. The germline V gene has CDR1 MNHEY and CDR2 SVGAGI. Written as DNA, the CDR3 is TGTGCCAGCAGTTACTCGCCTAGCGAGAACACCGGGGAGCTGTTTTTT. Translated: CASSYSPSENTGELFF.

The chain combines TRBV19 with TRBJ1-1; D is possibly TRBD1 (6 bases). V was shortened by 5 bases and J by 5 bases, with 9 bases between the two germline ends. CDR3 length: 12 amino acids. Looked up from germline, CDR1 is LNHDA and CDR2 is SQIVND (reference sequence). The CDR3 bases are TGTGCCAGTAGTGTCGGACAGACTGAAGCTTTCTTT. It codes for CASSVGQTEAFF.

CDR3: CASSSPDRGHTEAFF. The CDR3 coding sequence is TGTGCCAGCAGTTCCCCGGACAGGGGGCACACTGAAGCTTTCTTT. The chain is built from TRBV28 and TRBJ1-1, with 11 positions matching TRBD1. CDR3 size: 15 residues. The trim removed 4 bases at V and 3 bases at J, leaving 4 bases unmatched. CDR1 and CDR2 (germline): MDHEN, SYDVKM.

There are a few counts of this clonotype. V and J are TRBV18 and TRBJ2-5; 12 nucleotides agree with TRBD2. CDR1 is KGHSH, CDR2 LQKENI, per germline. The CDR3 is 20 amino acids. The junction had 16 bases not matched to a gene; V was cut back by 3 bases and J by 2 bases. For the CDR3, the DNA is TGTGCCAGCTCACCCTACCCATACCGACTAGCGGGGGACTTGCAAGAGACCCAGTACTTC. Protein: CASSPYPYRLAGDLQETQYF.

The chain joins TRBV5-5 to TRBJ2-1; weak D call: TRBD1 (5 bases). Germline V CDR1 and CDR2: SGHKS, YYEKEE (reference sequence). CDR3 length: 16 amino acids. The germline V and J ends were trimmed by 4 bases and 4 bases, with 18 bases remaining between them. This CDR3 reads CASSPRGADTYNEQFF. Here the CDR3 DNA reads TGTGCCAGCAGCCCTCGTGGGGCAGATACTTACAATGAGCAGTTCTTC.

The V and J genes are TRBV24-1 and TRBJ2-7; the D gene is possibly TRBD1 (6 bases). Between the trimmed V and J ends, which lost 1 base and 6 bases, there was a span of 9 bases. The CDR3 sequence is 13 residues long. Germline V gene data show CDR1 as KGHDR and CDR2 as SFDVKD. The CDR3 reads CATSDFTGFEQYF. The CDR3, as DNA: TGTGCCACCAGTGATTTCACAGGGTTCGAGCAGTACTTC.

This clonotype was picked up one time. The chain links TRBV5-6 to TRBJ1-2; no clear D gene. The V gene's germline CDR1 is SGHDT and CDR2 YYEEEE. The CDR3 is made up of 15 amino acids. Deletions cut 0 bases from V and 7 bases from J, with 16 bases between. This chain's CDR3 is CASSLVGGPNGGYTF. The DNA of the CDR3 is TGTGCCAGCAGCTTGGTGGGCGGACCAAATGGTGGCTACACCTTC.

A remark on this clonotype: An end of the junction differs from the germline gene, which may be a read error. The chain has TRBV7-8 and TRBJ1-1, with 8 bases that match TRBD1. The CDR3 sequence is 16 residues long. Germline CDR1 reads SGHVS; CDR2 reads FQNEAQ. DNA for the CDR3: TGTGCCAGCAGCTTAGCACTAACAGGGGGAAGGGCTGAAGCTGTCTTT. Amino acids: CASSLALTGGRAEAVF.

The V gene is TRBV20-1, the J gene TRBJ2-1; TRBD2 matches 7 bases. J lost 2 bases, V lost 3 bases, and 7 bases had no gene match. The length of the CDR3 is 15 residues. Germline loops: CDR1 DFQATT, CDR2 SNEGSKA (reference sequence). Here the CDR3 DNA reads TGCAGTGCTAGCCAAAGCGGGGCCACCTACAATGAGCAGTTCTTC. Translation: CSASQSGATYNEQFF.

This clonotype was detected only a few times. The chain employs TRBV28 and TRBJ2-7; 10 nucleotides agree with TRBD1. The CDR3 extends over 13 amino acids. V gave up 5 bases and J gave up 5 bases; unmatched junction bases: 3. The V gene's germline CDR1 is MDHEN and CDR2 SYDVKM. The CDR3 DNA follows: TGTGCCAGCAGTAGGGACAGGGGAAACGAGCAGTACTTC. It codes for CASSRDRGNEQYF.

The rearrangement links TRBV7-9 to TRBJ2-7, with D perhaps TRBD1 (5 bases). The V end lost 4 bases, the J end lost 4 bases, and 11 bases lay between the germline ends. The CDR3 totals 13 residues. CDR1 SEHNR and CDR2 FQNEAQ come from the germline V gene (reference sequence). CDR3 protein: CASSSTDIYEQYF. CDR3 sequence (DNA): TGTGCCAGCAGCTCGACGGACATATACGAGCAGTACTTC.